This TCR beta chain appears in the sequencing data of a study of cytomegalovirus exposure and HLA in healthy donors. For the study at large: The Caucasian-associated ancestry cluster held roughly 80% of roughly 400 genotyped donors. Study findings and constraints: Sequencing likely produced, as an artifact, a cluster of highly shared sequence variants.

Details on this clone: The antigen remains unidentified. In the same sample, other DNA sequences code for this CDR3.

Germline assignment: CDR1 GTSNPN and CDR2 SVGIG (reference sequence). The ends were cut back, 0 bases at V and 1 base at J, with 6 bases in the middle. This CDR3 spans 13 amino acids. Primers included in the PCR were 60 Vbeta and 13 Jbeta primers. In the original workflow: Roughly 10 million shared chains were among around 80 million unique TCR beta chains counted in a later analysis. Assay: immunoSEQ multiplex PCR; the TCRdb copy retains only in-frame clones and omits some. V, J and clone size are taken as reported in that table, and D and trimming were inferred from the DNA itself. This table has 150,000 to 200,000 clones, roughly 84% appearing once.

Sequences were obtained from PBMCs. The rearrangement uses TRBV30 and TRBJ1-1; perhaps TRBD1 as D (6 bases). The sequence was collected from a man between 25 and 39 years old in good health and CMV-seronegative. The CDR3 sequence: CAWSVRGNTEAFF. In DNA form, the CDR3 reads TGTGCCTGGAGTGTCAGGGGGAACACTGAAGCTTTCTTT.